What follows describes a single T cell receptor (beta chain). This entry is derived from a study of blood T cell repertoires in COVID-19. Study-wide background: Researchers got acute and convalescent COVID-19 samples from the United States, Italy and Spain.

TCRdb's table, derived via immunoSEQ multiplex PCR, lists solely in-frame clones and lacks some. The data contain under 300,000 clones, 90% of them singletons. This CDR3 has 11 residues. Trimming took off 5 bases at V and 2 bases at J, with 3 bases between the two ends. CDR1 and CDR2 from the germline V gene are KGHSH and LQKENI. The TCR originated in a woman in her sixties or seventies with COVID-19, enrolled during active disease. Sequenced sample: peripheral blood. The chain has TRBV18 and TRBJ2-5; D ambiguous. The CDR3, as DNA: TGTGCCAGCTCAGTACAAGAGACCCAGTACTTC. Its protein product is CASSVQETQYF.